This TCR beta chain was recovered during a study of T-cell reconstitution after alpha-beta-depleted transplantation in children. Unique molecular identifiers were incorporated into the prepared TCRbeta library. TCRdb redid the calling of the PCR reads with MiXCR, one entry per CDR3 protein. The sample has around 800,000 distinct CDR3 sequences; approximately 15% are singletons. Germline assignment: CDR1 MNHEY and CDR2 SVGAGI. V lost 4 bases to trimming and J lost 10 bases, with 14 bases between them. CDR3 length equals 13 residues. Study-wide points: A year had passed since transplant, and T-cell counts and diversity by then came mostly from newly produced T cells. At around two months after transplant, the alpha-beta T cells were reportedly derived from several hundred expanded clones that came from non-depleted graft cells.

As for this clonotype: Its specificity is unknown.

The material was PBMCs, mostly from graft donor cells, obtained 360 days after TCRalphabeta/CD19-depleted stem cell transplant. The rearrangement joins TRBV6-5 to TRBJ1-5; D remains unclear. This TCR came from a male patient younger than 18 who had a stem cell transplant for acute lymphoblastic leukemia, so the T cells may come from the graft donor. CDR3 in amino acids: CASSSSVEGPQHF. DNA for the CDR3: TGTGCCAGCAGTTCATCCGTTGAGGGCCCCCAGCATTTT.